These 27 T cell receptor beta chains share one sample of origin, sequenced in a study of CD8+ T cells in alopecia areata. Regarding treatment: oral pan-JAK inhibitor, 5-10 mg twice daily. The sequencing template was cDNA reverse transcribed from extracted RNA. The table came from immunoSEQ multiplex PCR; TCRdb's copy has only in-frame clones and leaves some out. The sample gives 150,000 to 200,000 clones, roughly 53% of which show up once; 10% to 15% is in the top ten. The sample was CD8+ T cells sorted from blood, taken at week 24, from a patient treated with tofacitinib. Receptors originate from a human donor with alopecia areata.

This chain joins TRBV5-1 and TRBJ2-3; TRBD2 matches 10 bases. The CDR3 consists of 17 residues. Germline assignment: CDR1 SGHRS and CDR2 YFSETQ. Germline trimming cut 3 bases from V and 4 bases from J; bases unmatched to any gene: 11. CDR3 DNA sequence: TGCGCCAGCAGCTCGAGCCTACTAGCGGGGTTTGCAGATACGCAGTATTTT. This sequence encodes CASSSSLLAGFADTQYF.

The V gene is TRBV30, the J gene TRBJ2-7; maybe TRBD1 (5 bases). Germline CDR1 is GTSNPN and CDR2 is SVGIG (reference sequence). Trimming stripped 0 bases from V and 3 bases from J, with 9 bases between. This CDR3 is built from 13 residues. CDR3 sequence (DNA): TGTGCCTGGAGTGTAGGGGTACTCTACGAGCAGTACTTC. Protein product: CAWSVGVLYEQYF. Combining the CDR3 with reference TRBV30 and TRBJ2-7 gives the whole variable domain SQTIHQWPATLVQPVGSPLSLECTVEGTSNPNLYWYRQAAGRGLQLLFYSVGIGQISSEVPQNLSASRPQDRQFILSSKKLLLSDSGFYLCAWSVGVLYEQYFGPGTRLTVT.

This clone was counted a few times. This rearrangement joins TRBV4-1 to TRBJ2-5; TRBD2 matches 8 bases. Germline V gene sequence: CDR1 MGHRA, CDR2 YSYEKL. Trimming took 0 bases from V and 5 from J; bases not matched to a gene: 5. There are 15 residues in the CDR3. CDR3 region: CASSQDRGGYETQYF. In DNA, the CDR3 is TGCGCCAGCAGCCAAGACCGGGGGGGCTACGAGACCCAGTACTTC.

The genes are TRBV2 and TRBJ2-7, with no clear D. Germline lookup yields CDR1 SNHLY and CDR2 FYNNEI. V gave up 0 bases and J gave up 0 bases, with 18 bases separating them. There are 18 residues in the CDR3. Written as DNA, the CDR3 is TGTGCCAGCAGTGAAGCGGCGGCAGACATACCCAACTCCTACGAGCAGTACTTC. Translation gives CASSEAAADIPNSYEQYF.

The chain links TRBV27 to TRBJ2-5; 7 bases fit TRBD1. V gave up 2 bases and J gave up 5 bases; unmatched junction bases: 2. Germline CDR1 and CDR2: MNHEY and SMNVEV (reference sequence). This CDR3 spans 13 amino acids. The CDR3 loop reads CASSLSRGETQYF. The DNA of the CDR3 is TGTGCCAGCAGTTTAAGCAGGGGGGAGACCCAGTACTTC.

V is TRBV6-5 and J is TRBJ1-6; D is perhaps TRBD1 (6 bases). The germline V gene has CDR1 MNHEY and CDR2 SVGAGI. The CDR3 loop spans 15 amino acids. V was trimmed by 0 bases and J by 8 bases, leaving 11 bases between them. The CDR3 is CASSYSRGYDSPLHF. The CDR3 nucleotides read TGTGCCAGCAGTTACTCTAGGGGGTATGATTCACCCCTCCACTTT.

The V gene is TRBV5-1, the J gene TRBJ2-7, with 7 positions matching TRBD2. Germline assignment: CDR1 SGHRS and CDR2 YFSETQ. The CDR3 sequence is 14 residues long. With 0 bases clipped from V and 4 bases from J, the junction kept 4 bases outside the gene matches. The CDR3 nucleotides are TGCGCCAGCAGCTTGGGAGGGAGGGTTTACGAGCAGTACTTC. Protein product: CASSLGGRVYEQYF.

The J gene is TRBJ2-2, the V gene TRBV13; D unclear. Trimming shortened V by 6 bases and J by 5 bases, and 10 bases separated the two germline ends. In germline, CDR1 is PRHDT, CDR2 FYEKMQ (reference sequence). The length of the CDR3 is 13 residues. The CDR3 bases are TGTGCCAGCAGAGTGGAGAGGACCGGGGAGCTGTTTTTT. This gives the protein CASRVERTGELFF.

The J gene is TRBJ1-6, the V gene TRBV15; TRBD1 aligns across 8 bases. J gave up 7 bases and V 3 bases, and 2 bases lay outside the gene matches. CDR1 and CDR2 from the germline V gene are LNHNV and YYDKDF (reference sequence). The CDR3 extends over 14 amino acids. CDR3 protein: CATSRGTGNSPLHF. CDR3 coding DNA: TGTGCCACCAGCAGGGGGACAGGCAATTCACCCCTCCACTTT.

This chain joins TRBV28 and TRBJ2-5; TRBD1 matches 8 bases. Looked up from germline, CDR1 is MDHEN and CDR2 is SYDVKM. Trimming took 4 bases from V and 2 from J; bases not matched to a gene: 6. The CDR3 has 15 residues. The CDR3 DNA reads TGTGCCAGCAGTTGGGTGGGACAGGTACAAGAGACCCAGTACTTC. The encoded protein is CASSWVGQVQETQYF. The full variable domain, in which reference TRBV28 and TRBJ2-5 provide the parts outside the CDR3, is DVKVTQSSRYLVKRTGEKVFLECVQDMDHENMFWYRQDPGLGLRLIYFSYDVKMKEKGDIPEGYSVSREKKERFSLILESASTNQTSMYLCASSWVGQVQETQYFGPGTRLLVL.

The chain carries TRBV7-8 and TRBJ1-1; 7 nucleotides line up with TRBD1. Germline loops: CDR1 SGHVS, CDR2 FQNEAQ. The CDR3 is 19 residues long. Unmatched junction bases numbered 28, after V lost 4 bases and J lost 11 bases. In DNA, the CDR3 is TGTGCCAGCAGCTCCCCACGAGAGACAGGGCCGGGGACCGGGGATTTCGCTTTCTTT. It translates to CASSSPRETGPGTGDFAFF. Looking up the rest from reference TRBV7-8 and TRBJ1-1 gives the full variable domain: GAGVSQSPRYKVAKRGQDVALRCDPISGHVSLFWYQQALGQGPEFLTYFQNEAQLDKSGLPSDRFFAERPEGSVSTLKIQRTQQEDSAVYLCASSSPRETGPGTGDFAFFGQGTRLTVV.

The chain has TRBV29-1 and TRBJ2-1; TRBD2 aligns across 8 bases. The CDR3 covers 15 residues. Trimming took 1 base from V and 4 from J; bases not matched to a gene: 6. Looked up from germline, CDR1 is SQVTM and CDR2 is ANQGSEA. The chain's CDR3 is CSVEATLAEYNEQFF. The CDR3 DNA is TGCAGCGTTGAAGCTACACTAGCGGAGTACAATGAGCAGTTCTTC.

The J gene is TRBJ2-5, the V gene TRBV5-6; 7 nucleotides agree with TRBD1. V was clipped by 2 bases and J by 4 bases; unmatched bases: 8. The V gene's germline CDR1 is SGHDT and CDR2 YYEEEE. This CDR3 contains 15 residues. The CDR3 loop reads CASSFGRGFRETQYF. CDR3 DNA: TGTGCCAGCAGCTTTGGCAGGGGGTTCCGAGAGACCCAGTACTTC.

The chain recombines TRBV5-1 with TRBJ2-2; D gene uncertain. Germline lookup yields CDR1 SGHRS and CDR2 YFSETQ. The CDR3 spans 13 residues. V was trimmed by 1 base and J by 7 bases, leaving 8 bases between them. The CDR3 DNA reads TGCGCCAGCAGCTTGAGGATAGTCGGGGAGCTGTTTTTT. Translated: CASSLRIVGELFF.

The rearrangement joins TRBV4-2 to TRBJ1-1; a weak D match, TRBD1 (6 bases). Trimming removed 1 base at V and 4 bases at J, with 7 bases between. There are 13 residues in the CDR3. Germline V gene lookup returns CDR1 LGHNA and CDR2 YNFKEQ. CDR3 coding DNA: TGTGCCAGCAGCCAAGGACAGGCCACTGAAGCTTTCTTT. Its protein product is CASSQGQATEAFF.

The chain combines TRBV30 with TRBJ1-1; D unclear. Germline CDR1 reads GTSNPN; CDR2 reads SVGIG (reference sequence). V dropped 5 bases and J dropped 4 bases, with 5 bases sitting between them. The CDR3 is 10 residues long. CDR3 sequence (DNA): TGTGCCTGGCACATCACTGAAGCTTTCTTT. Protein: CAWHITEAFF. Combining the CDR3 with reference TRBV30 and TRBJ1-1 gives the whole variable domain SQTIHQWPATLVQPVGSPLSLECTVEGTSNPNLYWYRQAAGRGLQLLFYSVGIGQISSEVPQNLSASRPQDRQFILSSKKLLLSDSGFYLCAWHITEAFFGQGTRLTVV.

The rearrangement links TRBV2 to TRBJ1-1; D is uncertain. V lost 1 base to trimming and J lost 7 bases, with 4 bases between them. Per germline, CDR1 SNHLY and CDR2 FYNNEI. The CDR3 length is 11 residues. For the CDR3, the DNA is TGTGCCAGCAGTGAAGACCGTGAAGCTTTCTTT. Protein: CASSEDREAFF.

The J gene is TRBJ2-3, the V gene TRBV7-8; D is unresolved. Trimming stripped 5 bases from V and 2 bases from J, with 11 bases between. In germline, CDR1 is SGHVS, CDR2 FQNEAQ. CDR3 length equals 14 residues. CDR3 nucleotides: TGTGCCAGCAGCGCAATACAGATCACAGATACGCAGTATTTT. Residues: CASSAIQITDTQYF.

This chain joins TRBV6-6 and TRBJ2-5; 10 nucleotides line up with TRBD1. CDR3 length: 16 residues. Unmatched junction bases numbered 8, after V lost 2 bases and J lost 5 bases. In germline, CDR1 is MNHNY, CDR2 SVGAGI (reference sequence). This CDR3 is CASSYPRQGAGETQYF. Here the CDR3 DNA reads TGTGCCAGCAGTTACCCGCGACAGGGGGCCGGGGAGACCCAGTACTTC.

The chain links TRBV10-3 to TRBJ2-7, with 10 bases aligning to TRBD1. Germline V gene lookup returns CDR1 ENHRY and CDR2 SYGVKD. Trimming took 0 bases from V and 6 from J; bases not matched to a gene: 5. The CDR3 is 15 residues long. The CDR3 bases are TGTGCCATCAGTGAGTCTGGGACAGGGGTTCTCGAGCAGTACTTC. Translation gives CAISESGTGVLEQYF.

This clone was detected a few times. The DNA for the CDR3 is TGTGCCAGCAGCTTAAGAGGCCAGAGCACAGATACGCAGTATTTT. It specifies CASSLRGQSTDTQYF. The genes are TRBV7-3 and TRBJ2-3; D is unresolved. With 1 base removed from V and 0 bases from J, the gap between germline ends came to 8 bases. Per germline, CDR1 SGHTA and CDR2 FQGTGA. This CDR3 is built from 15 residues.

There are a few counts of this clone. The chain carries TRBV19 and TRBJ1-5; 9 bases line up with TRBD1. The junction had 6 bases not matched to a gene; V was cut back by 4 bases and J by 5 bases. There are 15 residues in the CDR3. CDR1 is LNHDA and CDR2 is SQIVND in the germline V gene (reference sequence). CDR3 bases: TGTGCCAGTAGTACTTGGACAGGGGAGGATCAGCCCCAGCATTTT. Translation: CASSTWTGEDQPQHF.

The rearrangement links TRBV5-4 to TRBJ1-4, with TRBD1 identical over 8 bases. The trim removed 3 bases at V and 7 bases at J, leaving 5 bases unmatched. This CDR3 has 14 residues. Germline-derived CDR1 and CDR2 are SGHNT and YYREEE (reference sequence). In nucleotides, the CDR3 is TGTGCCAGCAGCTCAGACAGGGGATTTGAAAAACTGTTTTTT. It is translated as CASSSDRGFEKLFF.

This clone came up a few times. This CDR3 reads CASSQGDLDNEQFF. Written as DNA, the CDR3 is TGCGCCAGCAGCCAAGGGGACCTAGACAATGAGCAGTTCTTC. The chain uses TRBV4-1 and TRBJ2-1, with D perhaps TRBD1 or TRBD2 (5 bases each). This CDR3 is 14 amino acids long. Germline CDR1 is MGHRA and CDR2 is YSYEKL. Between the trimmed V and J ends, which lost 1 base and 5 bases, there was a span of 9 bases.

CDR3 nucleotides: TGTGCCAGCAGCCCGATCAGGGGTCCTTGGCTCCCCTACACCTTC. Its translation: CASSPIRGPWLPYTF. This chain uses TRBV6-5 with TRBJ1-2, with D possibly matching TRBD1 (6 bases). The V end was cut by 6 bases, the J end by 10 bases, with 24 bases between. Germline CDR1 is MNHEY and CDR2 is SVGAGI. CDR3 length equals 15 residues.

CDR3 DNA sequence: TGTGCCTGCGGAACGGGCGGAGGGTGGAGCCATGAGCAGTTCTTC. Protein: CACGTGGGWSHEQFF. The V and J genes are TRBV30 and TRBJ2-1; maybe TRBD2 (6 bases). With 6 bases removed from V and 8 bases from J, the gap between germline ends came to 23 bases. Looked up from germline, CDR1 is GTSNPN and CDR2 is SVGIG (reference sequence). This CDR3 is 15 amino acids long.

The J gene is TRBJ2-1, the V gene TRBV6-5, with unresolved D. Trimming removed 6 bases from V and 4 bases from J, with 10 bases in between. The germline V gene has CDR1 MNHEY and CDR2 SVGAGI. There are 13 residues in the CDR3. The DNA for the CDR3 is TGTGCCAGCAGGGTCTTTGAGTACAATGAGCAGTTCTTC. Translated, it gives CASRVFEYNEQFF.